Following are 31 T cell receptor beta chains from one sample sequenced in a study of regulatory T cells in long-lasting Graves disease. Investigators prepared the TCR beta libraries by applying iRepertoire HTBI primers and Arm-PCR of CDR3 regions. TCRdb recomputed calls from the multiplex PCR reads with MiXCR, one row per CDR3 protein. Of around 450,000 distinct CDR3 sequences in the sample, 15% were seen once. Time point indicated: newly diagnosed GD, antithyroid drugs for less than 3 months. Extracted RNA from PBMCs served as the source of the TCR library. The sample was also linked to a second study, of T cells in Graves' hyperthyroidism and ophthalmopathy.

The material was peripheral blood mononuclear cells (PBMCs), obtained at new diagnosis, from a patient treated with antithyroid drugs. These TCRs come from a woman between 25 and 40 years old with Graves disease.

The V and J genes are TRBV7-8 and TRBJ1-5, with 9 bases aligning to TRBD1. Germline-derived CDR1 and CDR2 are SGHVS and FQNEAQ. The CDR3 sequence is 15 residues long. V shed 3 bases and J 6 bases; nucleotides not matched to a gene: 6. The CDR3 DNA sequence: TGTGCCAGCAGCTTTACCGGGACAGGGTCTCAGCCCCAGCATTTT. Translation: CASSFTGTGSQPQHF.

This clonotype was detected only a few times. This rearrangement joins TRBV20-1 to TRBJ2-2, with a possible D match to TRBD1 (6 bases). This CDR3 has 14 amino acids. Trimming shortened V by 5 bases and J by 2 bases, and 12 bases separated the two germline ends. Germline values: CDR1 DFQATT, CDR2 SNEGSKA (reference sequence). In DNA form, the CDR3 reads TGCAGTGCTCCTACAGGGCCCAACACCGGGGAGCTGTTTTTT. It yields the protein CSAPTGPNTGELFF.

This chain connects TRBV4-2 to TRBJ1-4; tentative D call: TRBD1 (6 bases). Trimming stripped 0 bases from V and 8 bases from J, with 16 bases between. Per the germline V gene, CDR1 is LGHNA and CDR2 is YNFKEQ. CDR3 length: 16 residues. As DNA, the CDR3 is TGTGCCAGCAGCCAAGAACCTCAGGGGTCTTACGAAAAACTGTTTTTT. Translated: CASSQEPQGSYEKLFF.

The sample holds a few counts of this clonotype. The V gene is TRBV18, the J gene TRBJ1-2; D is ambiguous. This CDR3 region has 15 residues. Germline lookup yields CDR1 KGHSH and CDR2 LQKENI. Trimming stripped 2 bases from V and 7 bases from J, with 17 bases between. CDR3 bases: TGTGCCAGCTCACCAGGCAGCTCGGTCGGGAGTGGCTACACCTTC. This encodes CASSPGSSVGSGYTF.

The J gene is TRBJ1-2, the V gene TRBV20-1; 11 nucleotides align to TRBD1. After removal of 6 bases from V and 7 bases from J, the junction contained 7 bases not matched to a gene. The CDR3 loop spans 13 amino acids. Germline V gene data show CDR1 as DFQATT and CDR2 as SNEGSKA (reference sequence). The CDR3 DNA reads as TGCAGTGCAGGACAGGGGGCGGCGGTTGGCTACACCTTC. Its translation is CSAGQGAAVGYTF.

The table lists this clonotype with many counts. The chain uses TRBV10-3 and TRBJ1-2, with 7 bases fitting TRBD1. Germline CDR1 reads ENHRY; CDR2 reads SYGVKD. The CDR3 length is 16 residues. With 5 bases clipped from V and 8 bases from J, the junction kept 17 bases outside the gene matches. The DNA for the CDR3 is TGTGCCATCAGTCCTGATCCGGGACAGTTGGGCTGGGGCTACACCTTC. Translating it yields CAISPDPGQLGWGYTF.

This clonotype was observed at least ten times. CDR3 DNA: TGTGCCAGCAGCTTGGTCGGTGAGCAGTTCTTC. Translated, it gives CASSLVGEQFF. The chain is built from TRBV5-4 and TRBJ2-1; D is unresolved. V shed 0 bases and J shed 9 bases, with 4 bases lying between them. The CDR3 loop spans 11 amino acids. Germline CDR1 reads SGHNT; CDR2 reads YYREEE (reference sequence).

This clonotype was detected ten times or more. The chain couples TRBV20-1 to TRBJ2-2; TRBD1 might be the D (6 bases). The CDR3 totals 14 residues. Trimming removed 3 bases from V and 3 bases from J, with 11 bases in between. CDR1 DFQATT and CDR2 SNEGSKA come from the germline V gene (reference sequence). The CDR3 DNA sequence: TGCAGTGCTAGTATCAGGGGATACACCGGGGAGCTGTTTTTT. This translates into CSASIRGYTGELFF.

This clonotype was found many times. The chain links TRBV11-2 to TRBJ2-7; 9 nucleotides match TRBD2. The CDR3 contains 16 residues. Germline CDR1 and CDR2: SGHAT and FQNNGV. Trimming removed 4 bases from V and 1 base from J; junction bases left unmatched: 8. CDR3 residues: CASSYVAGGGSYEQYF. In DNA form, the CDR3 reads TGTGCCAGCAGCTATGTGGCGGGAGGGGGATCCTACGAGCAGTACTTC.

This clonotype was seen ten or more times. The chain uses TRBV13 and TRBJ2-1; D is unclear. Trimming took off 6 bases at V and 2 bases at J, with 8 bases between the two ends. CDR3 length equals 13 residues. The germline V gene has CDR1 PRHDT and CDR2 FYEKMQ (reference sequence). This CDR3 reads CASRRAPYNEQFF. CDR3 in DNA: TGTGCCAGCAGACGGGCGCCCTACAATGAGCAGTTCTTC.

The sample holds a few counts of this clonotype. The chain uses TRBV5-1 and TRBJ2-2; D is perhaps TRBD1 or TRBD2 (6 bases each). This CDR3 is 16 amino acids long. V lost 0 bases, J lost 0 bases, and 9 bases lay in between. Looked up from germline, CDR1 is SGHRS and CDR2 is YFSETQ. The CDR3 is CASSLVGGPNTGELFF. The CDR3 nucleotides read TGCGCCAGCAGCTTGGTTGGGGGGCCGAACACCGGGGAGCTGTTTTTT.

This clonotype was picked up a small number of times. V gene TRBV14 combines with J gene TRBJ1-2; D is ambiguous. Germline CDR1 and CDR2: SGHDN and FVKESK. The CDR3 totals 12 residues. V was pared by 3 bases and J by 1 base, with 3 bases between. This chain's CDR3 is CASSQNNYGYTF. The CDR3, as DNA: TGTGCCAGCAGCCAGAATAACTATGGCTACACCTTC.

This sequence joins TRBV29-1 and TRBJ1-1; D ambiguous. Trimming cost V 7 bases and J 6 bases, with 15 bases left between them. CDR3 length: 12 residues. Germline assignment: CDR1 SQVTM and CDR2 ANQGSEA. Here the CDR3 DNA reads TGCAGCGCTCGACTACTAATGGCTGAAGCTTTCTTT. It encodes CSARLLMAEAFF.

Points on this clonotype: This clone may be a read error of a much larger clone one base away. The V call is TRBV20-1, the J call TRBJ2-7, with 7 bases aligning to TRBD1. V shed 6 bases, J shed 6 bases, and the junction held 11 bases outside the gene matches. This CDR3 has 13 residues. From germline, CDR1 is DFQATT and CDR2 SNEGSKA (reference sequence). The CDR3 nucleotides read TGCAGTGCCGAGACAGGGCGGGCGTTCGAGCAGTACTTC. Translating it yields CSAETGRAFEQYF.

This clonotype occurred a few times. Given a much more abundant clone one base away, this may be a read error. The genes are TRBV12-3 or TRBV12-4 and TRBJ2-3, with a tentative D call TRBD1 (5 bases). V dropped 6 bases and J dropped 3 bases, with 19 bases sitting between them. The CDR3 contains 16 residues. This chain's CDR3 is CASRPGAWVKTDTQYF. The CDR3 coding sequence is TGTGCCAGCAGACCTGGGGCATGGGTGAAAACAGATACGCAGTATTTT.

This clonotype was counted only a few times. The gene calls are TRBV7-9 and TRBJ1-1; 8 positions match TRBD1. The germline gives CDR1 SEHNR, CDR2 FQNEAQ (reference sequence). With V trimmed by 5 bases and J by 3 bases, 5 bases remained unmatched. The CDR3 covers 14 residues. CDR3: CASSQTGEDTEAFF. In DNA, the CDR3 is TGTGCCAGCAGCCAGACAGGGGAGGACACTGAAGCTTTCTTT.

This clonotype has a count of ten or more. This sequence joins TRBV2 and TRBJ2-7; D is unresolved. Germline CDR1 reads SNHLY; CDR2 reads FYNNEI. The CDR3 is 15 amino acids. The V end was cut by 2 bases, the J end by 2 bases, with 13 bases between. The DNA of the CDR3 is TGTGCCAGCAGTGAATTGGCCAGCCCGGCCTACGAGCAGTACTTC. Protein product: CASSELASPAYEQYF.

In DNA, the CDR3 is TGCGCCAGCAGGGGGGAAAATTTTCGAAAACTGTTTTTT. Its translation is CASRGENFRKLFF. The gene calls are TRBV5-1 and TRBJ1-4; maybe TRBD1 (5 bases). Trimming stripped 5 bases from V and 10 bases from J, with 15 bases between. The CDR3 runs to 13 residues. The germline CDR1 and CDR2 sequences are SGHRS and YFSETQ.

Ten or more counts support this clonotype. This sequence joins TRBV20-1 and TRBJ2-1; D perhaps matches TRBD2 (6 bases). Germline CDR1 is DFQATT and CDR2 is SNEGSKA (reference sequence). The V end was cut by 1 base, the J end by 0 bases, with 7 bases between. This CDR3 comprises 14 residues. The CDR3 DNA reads TGCAGTGCTAGAGCCGGGAGCTCCTACAATGAGCAGTTCTTC. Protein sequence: CSARAGSSYNEQFF.

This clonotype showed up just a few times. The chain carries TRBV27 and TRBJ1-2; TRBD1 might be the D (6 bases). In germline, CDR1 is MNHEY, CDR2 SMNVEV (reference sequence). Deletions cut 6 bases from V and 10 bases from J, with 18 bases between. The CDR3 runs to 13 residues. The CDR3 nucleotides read TGTGCCAGCAGGTCTGTTGGACAGAATACCTACACCTTC. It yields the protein CASRSVGQNTYTF.

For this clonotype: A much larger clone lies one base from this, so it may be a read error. The CDR3 loop is CASSASWGAMNTEAFF. In DNA form, the CDR3 reads TGTGCCAGCAGTGCTAGTTGGGGGGCAATGAACACTGAAGCTTTCTTT. The gene calls are TRBV6-1 and TRBJ1-1; maybe TRBD1 (6 bases). V was cut by 4 bases and J by 0 bases, with 15 bases left in between. Germline V gives CDR1 MNHNS, CDR2 SASEGT. This CDR3 is built from 16 residues.

The CDR3 loop reads CASSPGTFSYEQYF. CDR3 nucleotides: TGTGCCAGCAGTCCCGGGACATTCTCCTACGAGCAGTACTTC. This rearrangement joins TRBV27 to TRBJ2-7; TRBD1 is a possible D gene (6 bases). CDR1 and CDR2 (germline): MNHEY, SMNVEV (reference sequence). The V gene lost 5 bases and the J gene lost 0 bases, with 11 bases spanning the gap. CDR3 length: 14 residues.

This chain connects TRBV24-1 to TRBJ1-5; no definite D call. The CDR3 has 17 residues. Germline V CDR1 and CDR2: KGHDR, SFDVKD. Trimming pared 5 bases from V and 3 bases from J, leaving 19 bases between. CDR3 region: CATSASSGSDSNQPQHF. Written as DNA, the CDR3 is TGTGCCACCAGTGCTTCTTCGGGGTCGGACTCCAATCAGCCCCAGCATTTT.

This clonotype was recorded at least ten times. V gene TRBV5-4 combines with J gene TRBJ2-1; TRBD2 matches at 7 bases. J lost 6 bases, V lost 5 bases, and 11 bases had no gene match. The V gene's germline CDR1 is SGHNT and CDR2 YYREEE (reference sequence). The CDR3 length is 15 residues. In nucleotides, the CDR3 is TGTGCCAGCAGAAAAGGACTAGAGGATGTCAATGAGCAGTTCTTC. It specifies CASRKGLEDVNEQFF.

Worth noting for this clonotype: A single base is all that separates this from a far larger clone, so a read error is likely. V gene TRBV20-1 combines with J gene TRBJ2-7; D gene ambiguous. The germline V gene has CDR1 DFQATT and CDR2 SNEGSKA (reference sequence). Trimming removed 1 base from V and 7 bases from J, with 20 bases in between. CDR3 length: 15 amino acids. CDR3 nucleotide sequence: TGCAGTGCTAGAGCGCGAGGAGTTGTCACCTCTGAGCAGTACTTC. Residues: CSARARGVVTSEQYF.

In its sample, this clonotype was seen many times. CDR3 sequence (DNA): TGTGCCATCAGTGACGCAGGGGCGAACACTGAAGCTTTCTTT. Translated: CAISDAGANTEAFF. The J gene is TRBJ1-1, the V gene TRBV10-3, with D possibly TRBD1 on 6 matching bases. From germline, CDR1 is ENHRY and CDR2 SYGVKD. The CDR3 is 14 amino acids. The germline V and J ends were trimmed by 3 bases and 1 base, with 9 bases remaining between them.

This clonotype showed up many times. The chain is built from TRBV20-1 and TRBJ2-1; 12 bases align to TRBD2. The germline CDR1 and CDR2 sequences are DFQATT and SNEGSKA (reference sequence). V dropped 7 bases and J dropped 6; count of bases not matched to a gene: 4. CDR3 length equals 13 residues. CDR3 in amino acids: CSETSGGGNEQFF. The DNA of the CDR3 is TGCAGTGAGACTAGCGGGGGAGGCAATGAGCAGTTCTTC.

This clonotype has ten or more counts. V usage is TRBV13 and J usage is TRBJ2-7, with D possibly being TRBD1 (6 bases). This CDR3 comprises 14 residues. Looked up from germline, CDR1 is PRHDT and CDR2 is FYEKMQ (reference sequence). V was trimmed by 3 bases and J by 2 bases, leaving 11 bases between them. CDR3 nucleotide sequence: TGTGCCAGCAGCTTTGGGGGCCCCACCTACGAGCAGTACTTC. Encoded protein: CASSFGGPTYEQYF.

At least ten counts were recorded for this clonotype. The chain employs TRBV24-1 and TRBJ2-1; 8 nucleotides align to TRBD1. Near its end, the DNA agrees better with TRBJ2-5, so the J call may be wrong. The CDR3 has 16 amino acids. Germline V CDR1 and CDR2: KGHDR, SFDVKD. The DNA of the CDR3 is TGTGCCACCACGGACCTGACAGGGGACTGGTCGGAGACCCAGTACTTC. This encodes CATTDLTGDWSETQYF.

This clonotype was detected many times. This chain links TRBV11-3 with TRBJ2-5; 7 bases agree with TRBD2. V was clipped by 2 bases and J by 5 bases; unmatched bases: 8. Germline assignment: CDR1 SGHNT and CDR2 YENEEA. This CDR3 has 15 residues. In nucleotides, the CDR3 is TGTGCCAGCAGCTTAAGCGGGACTGTTGGGGAGACCCAGTACTTC. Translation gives CASSLSGTVGETQYF.

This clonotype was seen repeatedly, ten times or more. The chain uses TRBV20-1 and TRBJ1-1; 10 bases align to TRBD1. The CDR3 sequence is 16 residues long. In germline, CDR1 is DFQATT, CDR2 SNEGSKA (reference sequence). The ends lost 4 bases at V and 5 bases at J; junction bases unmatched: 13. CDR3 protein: CSATKTGGVRGTEAFF. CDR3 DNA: TGCAGTGCTACTAAGACAGGGGGCGTAAGAGGAACTGAAGCTTTCTTT.